The 23 T cell receptor beta chains given below trace back to one sample, sequenced in a study of cytomegalovirus exposure and HLA in healthy donors. PCR involved 60 Vbeta and 13 Jbeta primers. Repertoires were generated with immunoSEQ multiplex PCR, while TCRdb's copy carries only in-frame clones and drops some. This sample's table has under 65,000 clones. The sample comprised PBMCs. The receptors come from a woman in her thirties in good health and CMV-seropositive.

The V and J genes are TRBV4-1 and TRBJ1-2; no definite D call. The germline V and J ends were trimmed by 3 bases and 8 bases, with 16 bases remaining between them. The CDR3 has 14 residues. Germline lookup yields CDR1 MGHRA and CDR2 YSYEKL. The CDR3 here is CASSHQDGKRGYTF. Written as DNA, the CDR3 is TGCGCCAGCAGCCACCAAGACGGGAAGCGAGGCTACACCTTC.

This chain links TRBV7-6 with TRBJ1-6; D gene ambiguous. Trimming stripped 1 base from V and 10 bases from J, with 14 bases between. Germline values: CDR1 SGHVS, CDR2 FNYEAQ. This CDR3 is built from 15 residues. The CDR3 loop is CASSLEYPVRSPLHF. The CDR3 nucleotides read TGTGCCAGCAGCTTAGAGTATCCAGTTCGCTCACCCCTCCACTTT.

This chain uses TRBV18 with TRBJ1-1; TRBD1 matches 7 bases. The CDR3 has 14 amino acids. V shed 4 bases, J shed 1 base, and the junction held 3 bases outside the gene matches. Germline V gene data show CDR1 as KGHSH and CDR2 as LQKENI. DNA for the CDR3: TGTGCCAGCTCACTGGCAGGGGGGAACACTGAAGCTTTCTTT. Translated: CASSLAGGNTEAFF. The full variable domain, with the rest looked up from reference TRBV18 and TRBJ1-1, is NAGVMQNPRHLVRRRGQEARLRCSPMKGHSHVYWYRQLPEEGLKFMVYLQKENIIDESGMPKERFSAEFPKEGPSILRIQQVVRGDSAAYFCASSLAGGNTEAFFGQGTRLTVV.

The chain uses TRBV28 and TRBJ2-7; D unclear. CDR1 and CDR2 from the germline V gene are MDHEN and SYDVKM. The CDR3 spans 14 residues. The ends were cut back, 7 bases at V and 2 bases at J, with 15 bases in the middle. This chain's CDR3 is CASTRGPRAYEQYF. CDR3 DNA: TGTGCCAGCACCCGAGGCCCCCGCGCCTACGAGCAGTACTTC.

The rearrangement links TRBV29-1 to TRBJ1-2, with TRBD1 matching 10 bases. The V gene end was trimmed by 3 bases and the J gene end by 5 bases; junction bases not matched to a gene: 6. CDR1 and CDR2 (germline): SQVTM, ANQGSEA. This CDR3 is 14 amino acids long. CDR3 region: CSVDGTGVLYGYTF. In DNA form, the CDR3 reads TGCAGCGTTGATGGGACAGGGGTTCTTTATGGCTACACCTTC.

This chain joins TRBV5-1 and TRBJ2-5, with TRBD1 as a possible D gene (6 bases). CDR3 size: 14 residues. V dropped 0 bases and J dropped 5 bases, with 11 bases sitting between them. Germline CDR1 is SGHRS and CDR2 is YFSETQ. CDR3 in amino acids: CASSLDGQIETQYF. In DNA form, the CDR3 reads TGCGCCAGCAGCTTGGACGGACAGATTGAGACCCAGTACTTC. The whole variable domain, remainder taken from reference TRBV5-1 and TRBJ2-5, is KAGVTQTPRYLIKTRGQQVTLSCSPISGHRSVSWYQQTPGQGLQFLFEYFSETQRNKGNFPGRFSGRQFSNSRSEMNVSTLELGDSALYLCASSLDGQIETQYFGPGTRLLVL.

The chain recombines TRBV5-1 with TRBJ2-2; 8 bases match TRBD1. The V segment lost 4 bases and the J segment 6 bases; nucleotides outside the gene matches: 11. CDR1 and CDR2 (germline): SGHRS, YFSETQ. The CDR3 has 16 residues. The CDR3 DNA sequence: TGCGCCAGCAGCACGAGCCCCACACAGGGGGCCGGGGAGCTGTTTTTT. Residues: CASSTSPTQGAGELFF.

V and J are TRBV5-1 and TRBJ1-4, with a weak D call TRBD1 (5 bases). V lost 5 bases to trimming and J lost 2 bases, with 10 bases between them. Germline CDR1 SGHRS, CDR2 YFSETQ. This CDR3 comprises 14 residues. CDR3 in DNA: TGCGCCAGCAGTTGGGGGAGGACTAATGAAAAACTGTTTTTT. This codes for CASSWGRTNEKLFF.

The rearrangement uses TRBV6-4 and TRBJ2-6; D is uncertain. V lost 5 bases and J 0 bases, leaving 8 bases between the germline ends. CDR1 and CDR2 from the germline V gene are MRHNA and SNTAGT. This CDR3 is built from 15 residues. CDR3 protein: CASSIGSSGANVLTF. In DNA form, the CDR3 reads TGTGCCAGCAGTATTGGCAGCTCTGGGGCCAACGTCCTGACTTTC.

J is TRBJ2-7 and V is TRBV12-5, with TRBD1 matching over 7 bases. The CDR3 loop spans 19 amino acids. The germline gives CDR1 LGHNT, CDR2 FRNRAP. The V segment lost 1 base and the J segment 0 bases; nucleotides outside the gene matches: 15. CDR3 bases: TGTGCTAGTGGTTTGGGCCGCAAATTCAACCGGGACAGCTCCTACGAGCAGTACTTC. Protein sequence: CASGLGRKFNRDSSYEQYF.

The V gene is TRBV6-5, the J gene TRBJ2-1; 8 bases are shared with TRBD2. V lost 2 bases to trimming and J lost 5 bases; unmatched junction nucleotides: 5. Germline CDR1 is MNHEY and CDR2 is SVGAGI. There are 15 residues in the CDR3. The CDR3 sequence is CASSYGSGADNEQFF. In DNA form, the CDR3 reads TGTGCCAGCAGTTACGGTAGCGGGGCTGACAATGAGCAGTTCTTC.

The chain couples TRBV7-9 to TRBJ2-3, with TRBD2 identical over 7 bases. The CDR3 runs 19 residues. Losses at the gene ends were 5 bases for V and 0 bases for J; bases not matched to a gene: 17. CDR1 SEHNR and CDR2 FQNEAQ come from the germline V gene (reference sequence). CDR3 residues: CASSPPRSNRLASTDTQYF. The CDR3 bases are TGTGCCAGCAGCCCCCCGAGGTCCAACCGACTAGCCAGCACAGATACGCAGTATTTT. Full variable domain (rest looked up from reference TRBV7-9 and TRBJ2-3): DTGVSQNPRHKITKRGQNVTFRCDPISEHNRLYWYRQTLGQGPEFLTYFQNEAQLEKSRLLSDRFSAERPKGSFSTLEIQRTEQGDSAMYLCASSPPRSNRLASTDTQYFGPGTRLTVL.

This chain uses TRBV19 with TRBJ2-6; 7 bases match TRBD2. Germline assignment: CDR1 LNHDA and CDR2 SQIVND (reference sequence). V trimming: 5 bases; J trimming: 0 bases; junction bases outside the gene matches: 4. The CDR3 is 16 residues long. This chain's CDR3 is CASSRRGISGANVLTF. CDR3 DNA: TGTGCCAGTAGTCGGCGGGGGATCTCTGGGGCCAACGTCCTGACTTTC.

The rearrangement links TRBV6-6 to TRBJ1-2, with D possibly being TRBD1 (5 bases). Trimming took 4 bases from V and 4 from J, leaving 10 bases between them. Germline V lookup: CDR1 MNHNY, CDR2 SVGAGI (reference sequence). The length of the CDR3 is 13 residues. CDR3 region: CASSSGDAYGYTF. The CDR3 coding sequence is TGTGCCAGCAGTTCGGGGGACGCCTATGGCTACACCTTC.

CDR3 residues: CASKQGTGNTGELFF. For the CDR3, the DNA is TGCGCCTCCAAGCAGGGGACAGGGAACACCGGGGAGCTGTTTTTT. V usage is TRBV5-1 and J usage is TRBJ2-2, with 8 positions matching TRBD1. The length of the CDR3 is 15 residues. V dropped 10 bases and J dropped 1; count of bases not matched to a gene: 9. CDR1 and CDR2 from the germline V gene are SGHRS and YFSETQ.

The genes are TRBV11-3 and TRBJ2-3; a weak D match, TRBD2 (5 bases). The CDR3 loop spans 14 amino acids. Germline V lookup: CDR1 SGHNT, CDR2 YENEEA. The ends were cut back, 1 base at V and 4 bases at J, with 9 bases in the middle. The CDR3 sequence: CASSLGLGADTQYF. In DNA form, the CDR3 reads TGTGCCAGCAGCTTAGGCCTCGGGGCAGATACGCAGTATTTT.

The CDR3 sequence is CASSVPLAGANTGELFF. In nucleotides, the CDR3 is TGTGCCAGCAGTGTACCCCTGGCAGGGGCGAACACCGGGGAGCTGTTTTTT. This sequence joins TRBV6-1 and TRBJ2-2, with D tentatively TRBD1 (6 bases). The CDR3 has 17 residues. V lost 4 bases, J lost 0 bases, and 15 bases lay in between. Germline V gene lookup returns CDR1 MNHNS and CDR2 SASEGT.

The genes are TRBV9 and TRBJ2-2; D is unresolved. V lost 5 bases and J lost 0, with 14 bases in between. The CDR3 has 16 residues. In germline, CDR1 is SGDLS, CDR2 YYNGEE. The CDR3 sequence is CASSSSWRPNTGELFF. The CDR3 DNA is TGTGCCAGCAGTAGTTCTTGGCGGCCGAACACCGGGGAGCTGTTTTTT.

The genes are TRBV5-6 and TRBJ2-2; 10 bases align to TRBD1. The germline gives CDR1 SGHDT, CDR2 YYEEEE. The CDR3 covers 19 residues. V lost 4 bases and J lost 5; bases outside the gene matches: 17. CDR3 bases: TGTGCCAGCAGCGCGACCGGGACAGGGGTTGCCCTTGGTACCGGGGAGCTGTTTTTT. Encoded protein: CASSATGTGVALGTGELFF.

The chain is built from TRBV6-6 and TRBJ2-5; TRBD2 agrees at 8 bases. The CDR3 is made up of 15 amino acids. With V trimmed by 4 bases and J by 1 base, 5 bases remained unmatched. Germline loops: CDR1 MNHNY, CDR2 SVGAGI (reference sequence). In DNA form, the CDR3 reads TGTGCCAGCAGTTCCTCCGGGACTAGCCAAGAGACCCAGTACTTC. Encoded protein: CASSSSGTSQETQYF.

The rearrangement joins TRBV30 to TRBJ2-2; a possible D gene is TRBD1 (5 bases). Per the germline V gene, CDR1 is GTSNPN and CDR2 is SVGIG (reference sequence). Trimming shortened V by 2 bases and J by 5 bases, and 15 bases separated the two germline ends. The CDR3 totals 15 residues. Here the CDR3 reads CAWSMGAGSTGELFF. The CDR3, as DNA: TGTGCCTGGAGTATGGGTGCAGGGTCGACCGGGGAGCTGTTTTTT.

The rearrangement uses TRBV7-9 and TRBJ2-7; D not certain. Germline V gene lookup returns CDR1 SEHNR and CDR2 FQNEAQ (reference sequence). With 0 bases removed from V and 0 bases from J, the gap between germline ends came to 6 bases. The CDR3 is made up of 14 amino acids. As DNA, the CDR3 is TGTGCCAGCAGCTTAGCTTATAGCTCCTACGAGCAGTACTTC. This codes for CASSLAYSSYEQYF.

As concerns this clone: One end of the junction varies from germline; a read error may be responsible. The rearrangement uses TRBV7-7 and TRBJ2-2; 10 bases are shared with TRBD2. CDR1 is SSHAT and CDR2 is FNYEAQ in the germline V gene (reference sequence). This CDR3 has 15 residues. The CDR3 DNA is TGTGCTAGCAGCCCCGTAGCGGGGGGCACCGGGGAGCTGTTTTTT. Its protein product is CASSPVAGGTGELFF.